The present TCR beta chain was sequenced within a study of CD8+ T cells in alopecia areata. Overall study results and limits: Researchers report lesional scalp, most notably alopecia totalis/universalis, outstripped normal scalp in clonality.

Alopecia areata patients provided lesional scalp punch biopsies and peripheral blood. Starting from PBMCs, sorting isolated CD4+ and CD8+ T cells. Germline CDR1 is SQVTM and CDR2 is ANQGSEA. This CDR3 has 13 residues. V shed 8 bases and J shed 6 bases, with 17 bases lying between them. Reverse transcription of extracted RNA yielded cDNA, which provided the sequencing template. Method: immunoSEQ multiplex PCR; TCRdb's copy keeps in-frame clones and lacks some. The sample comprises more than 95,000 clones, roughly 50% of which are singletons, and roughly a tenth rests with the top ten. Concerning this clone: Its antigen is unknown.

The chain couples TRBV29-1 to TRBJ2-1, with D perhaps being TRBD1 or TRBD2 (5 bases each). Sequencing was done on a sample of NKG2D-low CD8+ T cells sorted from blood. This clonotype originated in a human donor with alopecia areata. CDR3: CSFRDAGSNEQFF. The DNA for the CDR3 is TGCAGCTTCCGGGACGCCGGGTCCAATGAGCAGTTCTTC.